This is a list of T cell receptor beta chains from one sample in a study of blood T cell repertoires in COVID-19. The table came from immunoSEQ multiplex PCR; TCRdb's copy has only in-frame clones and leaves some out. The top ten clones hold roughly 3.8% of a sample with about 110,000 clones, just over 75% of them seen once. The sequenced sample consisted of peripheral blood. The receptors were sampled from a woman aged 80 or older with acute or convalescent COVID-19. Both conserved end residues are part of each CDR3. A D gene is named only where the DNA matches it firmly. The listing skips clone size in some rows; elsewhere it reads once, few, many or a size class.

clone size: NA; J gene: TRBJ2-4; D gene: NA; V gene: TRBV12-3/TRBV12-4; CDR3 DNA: TGTGCCAGCAGTTTAGCTCGACAGTTTCAGTACTTC; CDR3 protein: CASSLARQFQYF
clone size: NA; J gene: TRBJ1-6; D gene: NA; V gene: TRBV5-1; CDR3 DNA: TGCGCCAGCAGCTTGGGGCGGCAGACTTATAATTCACCCCTCCACTTT; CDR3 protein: CASSLGRQTYNSPLHF
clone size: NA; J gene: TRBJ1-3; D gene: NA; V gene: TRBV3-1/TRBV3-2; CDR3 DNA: TGTGCCAGCAGCCAAGAATGGATGGGCGACAGGTTCTTTCCCCACTCTGGAAACACCATATATTTT; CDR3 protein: CASSQEWMGDRFFPHSGNTIYF
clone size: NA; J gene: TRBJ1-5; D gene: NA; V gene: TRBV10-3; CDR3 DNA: TGTGCCGCCAGCCCCCAGGGGACCAGCAATCAGCCCCAGCATTTT; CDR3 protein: CAASPQGTSNQPQHF
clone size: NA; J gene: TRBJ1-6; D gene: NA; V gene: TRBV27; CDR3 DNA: TGTGCCAGCAGTCTTCGGACAGCCGAGAATTCACCCCTCCACTTT; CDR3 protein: CASSLRTAENSPLHF
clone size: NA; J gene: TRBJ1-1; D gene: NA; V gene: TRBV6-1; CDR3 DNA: TGTGCCAGCAGTGAGGCTATGGGGGGAAGTGAAGCTTTCTTT; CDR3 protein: CASSEAMGGSEAFF
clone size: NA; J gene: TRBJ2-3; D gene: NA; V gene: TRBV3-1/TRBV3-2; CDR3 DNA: TGTGCCAGCAGCGACTCTTTAAGAGATACGCAGTATTTT; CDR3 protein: CASSDSLRDTQYF
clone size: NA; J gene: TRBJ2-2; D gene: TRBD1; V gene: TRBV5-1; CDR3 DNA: TGCGCCAGCAGCATCCAGACAGGGACGAACACCGGGGAGCTGTTTTTT; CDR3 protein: CASSIQTGTNTGELFF
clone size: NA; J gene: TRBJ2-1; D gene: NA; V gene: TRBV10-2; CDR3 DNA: TGCGCCAGCAGCCTAAATCCTATAGCGGATTACTACAATGAGCAGTTCTTC; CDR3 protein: CASSLNPIADYYNEQFF
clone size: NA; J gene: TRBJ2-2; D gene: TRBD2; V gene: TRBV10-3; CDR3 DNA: TGTGCCATCATTCGGGGGGATAGCGACACCGGGGAGCTGTTTTTT; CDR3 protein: CAIIRGDSDTGELFF
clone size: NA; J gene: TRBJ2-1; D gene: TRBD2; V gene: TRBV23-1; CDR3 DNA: TGCGCCAGCAGTCGAAGCGGGACCAACAATGAGCAGTTCTTC; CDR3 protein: CASSRSGTNNEQFF
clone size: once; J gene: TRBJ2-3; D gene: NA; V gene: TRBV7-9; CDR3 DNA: TGTGCCAGCAGCCCTAGGACTGAGATCACAGATACGCAGTATTTT; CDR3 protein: CASSPRTEITDTQYF
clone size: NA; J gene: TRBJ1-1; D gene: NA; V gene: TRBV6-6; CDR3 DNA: TGTGCCAGCACTTACCCCGTCGGGGGTGTCGACACTGAAGCTTTCTTT; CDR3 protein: CASTYPVGGVDTEAFF
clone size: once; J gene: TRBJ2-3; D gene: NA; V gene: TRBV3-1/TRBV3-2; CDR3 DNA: TGTGCCAGCAGCCCCGGAGTGGGCAGGGCGGGCACAGATACGCAGTATTTT; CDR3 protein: CASSPGVGRAGTDTQYF
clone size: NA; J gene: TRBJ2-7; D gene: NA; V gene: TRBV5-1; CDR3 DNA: TGCGCCAGCAGCTTGGAACAGACTAGTGAGCAGTACTTC; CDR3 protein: CASSLEQTSEQYF
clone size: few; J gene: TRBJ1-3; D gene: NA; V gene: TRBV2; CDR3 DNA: TGTGCCAGCAGTGGCTACAGGTCCTCTGGAAACACCATATATTTT; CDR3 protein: CASSGYRSSGNTIYF
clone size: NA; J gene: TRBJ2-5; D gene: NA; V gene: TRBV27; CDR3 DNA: TGTGCCAGCAGTCCCCTCCGAGGGAACCAAGAGACCCAGTACTTC; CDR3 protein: CASSPLRGNQETQYF